This TCR beta chain is drawn from a study of blood T cells in healthy people across ages. The study's findings and limits: There were more naive CD4+ cells and higher diversity in long-lived donors than in aged donors.

The draw of peripheral blood yielded ten milliliters from each donor. Primers used in a second PCR of roughly 6 to 11 cycles were a sample-barcoded 5' primer and a J-beta primer mix. Via MiXCR, TCRdb re-called the 5' RACE reads, giving one row per CDR3 protein. The repertoire holds 700,000 to 850,000 distinct CDR3 sequences, with about 53% as singletons. From germline, CDR1 is LGHNT and CDR2 FRNRAP. The CDR3 loop spans 16 amino acids. Trimming took 2 bases from V and 4 from J; bases not matched to a gene: 8. Worth noting for this clonotype: Its antigen remains unknown.

This TCR derives from a man older than 75 in good health. The rearrangement joins TRBV12-5 to TRBJ2-5, with 9 bases identical to TRBD1. The sequencing input was blood. Written as DNA, the CDR3 is TGTGCTAGTGGTTTGAGGCGGGGACAGGGACGAGAGACCCAGTACTTC. Its translation: CASGLRRGQGRETQYF.